Here is one T cell receptor (beta chain) with its context. Its antigen is unidentified. This sample is part of a study of T cell responses to AZD1222 COVID-19 vaccine. Unmatched junction bases numbered 10, after V lost 8 bases and J lost 2 bases. The CDR3 runs to 14 residues. The germline gives CDR1 SQVTM, CDR2 ANQGSEA. The study's findings and limits: Unmutated variant regions are reportedly the target of nearly half of TCRs that are spike-specific.

Produced via immunoSEQ multiplex PCR; TCRdb's table is partial and in-frame only. The data contain approximately 120,000 clones, about 89% of them seen just once; the ten biggest clones take up around 10%. This specimen was peripheral blood, taken on day 0 of MenACWY control vaccination. The sequence was collected from an adult in good health. V usage is TRBV29-1 and J usage is TRBJ2-5; the match to TRBD2 covers 8 bases. This chain's CDR3 is CSPWGSGTQETQYF. The CDR3 DNA is TGCAGCCCTTGGGGTAGCGGGACTCAAGAGACCCAGTACTTC.